Listed below are T cell receptor beta chains from one sample, sequenced in a study of blood T cell repertoires in COVID-19. TCRdb's table, derived via immunoSEQ multiplex PCR, lists solely in-frame clones and lacks some. The data show 110,000 or so clones, about 90% seen once. Material for sequencing was peripheral blood. These TCRs come from a woman between 45 and 65 years old with acute or convalescent COVID-19. Each CDR3 is given with its conserved first and last residue. The D gene is left open where the match is weak. Where a row states a size, it is once, few, many or the class of an expanded clone; other rows omit it.

J gene,D gene,clone size,V gene,CDR3 protein,CDR3 DNA
TRBJ2-2,-,-,TRBV7-8,CASSLAAAAVGELFF,TGTGCCAGCAGCTTAGCGGCAGCCGCGGTCGGGGAGCTGTTTTTT
TRBJ1-1,-,-,TRBV6-6,CASLPGHMNTEAFF,TGTGCCAGCCTCCCGGGACATATGAACACTGAAGCTTTCTTT
TRBJ2-1,TRBD1,once,TRBV10-1,CASSNNRGLGSYNEQFF,TGCGCCAGCAGTAATAACAGGGGGCTCGGGTCCTACAATGAGCAGTTCTTC
TRBJ1-3,-,-,TRBV7-8,CASSLRSWGGTIYF,TGTGCCAGCAGCTTACGTTCATGGGGAGGCACCATATATTTT
TRBJ1-6,TRBD1,-,TRBV5-5,CASSSGQFNSPLHF,TGTGCCAGCAGCTCGGGACAGTTCAATTCACCCCTCCACTTT
TRBJ2-7,-,-,TRBV4-3,CASSPTGKRDEQYF,TGCGCCAGCAGCCCAACAGGGAAACGAGACGAGCAGTACTTC
TRBJ1-3,-,-,TRBV5-1,CASSSALEAGSGNTIYF,TGCGCCAGCAGCTCGGCCCTTGAGGCAGGGTCTGGAAACACCATATATTTT
TRBJ2-1,TRBD1,-,TRBV6-1,CASSEAARGLSSYNEQFF,TGTGCCAGCAGTGAAGCAGCAAGGGGGCTTAGCTCCTACAATGAGCAGTTCTTC
TRBJ2-1,TRBD1,-,TRBV4-3,CASSQDFSSDRVDEQFF,TGCGCCAGCAGCCAAGATTTTAGTTCGGACAGGGTCGATGAGCAGTTCTTC
TRBJ2-4,-,-,TRBV25-1,CASQGGGSYIQYF,TGTGCCAGCCAGGGAGGGGGGAGTTACATTCAGTACTTC
TRBJ1-2,TRBD1,-,TRBV2,CASSETYRGSEGYTF,TGTGCCAGCAGTGAAACCTACAGGGGCTCTGAAGGCTACACCTTC
TRBJ2-3,TRBD1,-,TRBV2,CASRQGSTDTQYF,TGTGCCAGCAGACAGGGGAGCACAGATACGCAGTATTTT
TRBJ1-2,-,-,TRBV2,CASSSIGTPNGYTF,TGTGCCAGCAGTTCGATCGGGACACCTAATGGCTACACCTTC
TRBJ2-5,TRBD1,-,TRBV5-1,CASSLGTGTASVETQYF,TGCGCCAGCAGCTTGGGCACCGGGACAGCCTCCGTTGAGACCCAGTACTTC
TRBJ1-4,-,-,TRBV30,CAWSIRGANEKLFF,TGTGCCTGGAGTATCAGGGGAGCTAATGAAAAACTGTTTTTT
TRBJ2-1,TRBD2,-,TRBV9,CASSPWELAGPPGDEQFF,TGTGCCAGCAGCCCCTGGGAACTAGCGGGACCCCCAGGAGATGAGCAGTTCTTC
TRBJ2-2,TRBD1,-,TRBV19,CASLAGQANRRTGELFF,TGTGCCAGTCTCGCGGGACAGGCCAATCGACGCACCGGGGAGCTGTTTTTT
TRBJ1-3,-,-,TRBV6-5,CASRASGNTIYF,TGTGCCAGCAGGGCCTCTGGAAACACCATATATTTT
TRBJ1-4,-,-,TRBV5-1,CASSLGTGPLYEKLFF,TGCGCCAGCAGCTTAGGCACAGGGCCACTGTATGAAAAACTGTTTTTT
TRBJ1-1,-,-,TRBV10-2,CASSESTQVGTEAFF,TGCGCCAGCAGTGAGTCTACGCAGGTGGGCACTGAAGCTTTCTTT
TRBJ1-1,TRBD1,-,TRBV19,CASSPDRGLRTEAFF,TGTGCCAGTAGTCCAGACAGGGGGCTGAGGACTGAAGCTTTCTTT
TRBJ1-1,-,-,TRBV29-1,CSVEVQENTEAFF,TGCAGCGTTGAAGTCCAGGAGAACACTGAAGCTTTCTTT
TRBJ1-2,-,-,TRBV11-2,CASSPTDKIYGYTF,TGTGCCAGCAGCCCGACGGACAAGATCTATGGCTACACCTTC
TRBJ1-5,TRBD1,-,TRBV28,CASSSTGDFSNQPQHF,TGTGCCAGCAGTTCGACAGGGGATTTTTCCAATCAGCCCCAGCATTTT
TRBJ1-5,TRBD1,-,TRBV19,CASSQQGNYQPQHF,TGTGCCAGTAGCCAACAGGGGAATTATCAGCCCCAGCATTTT
TRBJ2-1,TRBD1,-,TRBV27,CASSLGQGVSEQFF,TGTGCCAGCAGTTTAGGCCAGGGGGTCTCTGAGCAGTTCTTC
TRBJ1-2,TRBD1,medium-sized,TRBV28,CASSRPPGQGYYGYTF,TGTGCCAGCAGTAGACCACCGGGACAGGGCTACTATGGCTACACCTTC
TRBJ2-2,TRBD2,-,TRBV27,CASSSIAGRTGELFF,TGTGCCAGCAGTTCCATAGCGGGTCGGACCGGGGAGCTGTTTTTT
TRBJ1-3,-,-,TRBV3-1/TRBV3-2,CASSQDRLSGNTIYF,TGTGCCAGCAGCCAAGATCGTCTCTCTGGAAACACCATATATTTT
TRBJ1-5,TRBD1,-,TRBV2,CASSDRGTGPQPQHF,TGTGCCAGCAGTGATAGGGGGACAGGGCCCCAGCCCCAGCATTTT
TRBJ2-1,TRBD2,-,TRBV7-3,CATSLFGGSSSYNEQFF,TGTGCCACCTCTCTTTTCGGGGGGTCCAGCTCCTACAATGAGCAGTTCTTC
TRBJ2-7,TRBD2,-,TRBV5-1,CASSPGLAGSYEQYF,TGCGCCAGCAGTCCTGGACTAGCGGGGTCCTACGAGCAGTACTTC
TRBJ1-5,TRBD1,-,TRBV19,CASRPLDRGDNQPQHF,TGTGCCAGTAGGCCCTTAGACAGGGGAGACAATCAGCCCCAGCATTTT
TRBJ1-2,TRBD1,large,TRBV27,CASSLSPDRGVSGGYTF,TGTGCCAGCAGTTTATCCCCGGACAGGGGGGTAAGCGGTGGCTACACCTTC
TRBJ1-4,-,once,TRBV7-9,CASTGRGGPGEKLFF,TGTGCCAGTACGGGGAGGGGCGGCCCCGGTGAAAAACTGTTTTTT
TRBJ2-2,TRBD1,-,TRBV24-1,CATPDRQGSTGELFF,TGTGCCACTCCCGACCGACAGGGCAGCACCGGGGAGCTGTTTTTT
TRBJ2-5,TRBD1,-,TRBV19,CASRRTGTGQETQYF,TGTGCCAGTAGACGGACAGGGACAGGGCAAGAGACCCAGTACTTC
TRBJ2-7,TRBD1,once,TRBV3-1/TRBV3-2,CASSPSGTGGYEQYF,TGTGCCAGCAGCCCTTCCGGGACAGGGGGCTACGAGCAGTACTTC
TRBJ1-5,-,-,TRBV6-6,CASSYPEADQPQHF,TGTGCCAGCAGTTACCCGGAGGCGGATCAGCCCCAGCATTTT
TRBJ2-7,TRBD2,once,TRBV2,CASSTPLAGPKYEQYF,TGTGCCAGCAGTACGCCTTTAGCGGGGCCCAAATACGAGCAGTACTTC
TRBJ1-4,-,-,TRBV18,CASSLRQANEKLFF,TGTGCCAGCTCTCTCCGACAGGCTAATGAAAAACTGTTTTTT
TRBJ2-7,TRBD2,-,TRBV10-3,CAIRKNAGTSGNYEQYF,TGTGCCATCAGAAAAAATGCCGGGACTAGCGGGAACTACGAGCAGTACTTC
TRBJ1-5,TRBD1,-,TRBV12-5,CASGLGTGLFSNQPQHF,TGTGCTAGTGGATTAGGGACAGGCCTTTTTAGCAATCAGCCCCAGCATTTT
TRBJ2-3,TRBD2,-,TRBV5-1,CASSFGGSRADTQYF,TGCGCCAGCAGCTTTGGCGGGAGTAGGGCAGATACGCAGTATTTT
TRBJ1-2,-,-,TRBV6-6,CASSTGSGYTF,TGTGCCAGCAGTACCGGGAGTGGCTACACCTTC
TRBJ1-4,TRBD1,-,TRBV4-1,CASSQVNRGTGEEKLFF,TGCGCCAGCAGCCAAGTTAATAGGGGGACAGGGGAGGAAAAACTGTTTTTT
TRBJ1-1,-,-,TRBV5-4,CASSLRQNTEAFF,TGTGCCAGCAGCTTAAGACAGAACACTGAAGCTTTCTTT
TRBJ1-6,-,-,TRBV27,CASSSRTGNSPLHF,TGTGCCAGCAGTTCCCGGACGGGGAATTCACCCCTCCACTTT
TRBJ2-2,TRBD2,-,TRBV11-3,CPPSQPRGGGNTGELFF,TGTCCCCCCAGCCAACCGCGGGGGGGCGGCAACACCGGGGAGCTGTTTTTT
TRBJ1-4,-,-,TRBV11-2,CASRLSDGLGEKLFF,TGTGCCAGCAGATTATCGGACGGACTCGGCGAAAAACTGTTTTTT
TRBJ2-7,TRBD2,-,TRBV6-5,CASQLAGGWYEQYF,TGTGCCAGCCAGTTAGCGGGGGGATGGTACGAGCAGTACTTC
TRBJ2-1,TRBD2,-,TRBV5-5,CASSAGLASREQFF,TGTGCCAGCAGTGCGGGACTAGCTTCGCGTGAGCAGTTCTTC
TRBJ2-2,-,once,TRBV7-9,CATPPGDQTGELFF,TGTGCCACCCCCCCAGGGGACCAGACCGGGGAGCTGTTTTTT